The present T cell receptor (beta chain) was sequenced within a study of response to subunit inactivated influenza vaccine. The study, taken as a whole, reports: After each seasonal influenza vaccination, few new T cells are recruited, the authors suggested.

About this clonotype itself: Its antigen is currently unknown.

With 10 bases clipped from V and 5 bases from J, the junction kept 7 bases outside the gene matches. This CDR3 has 13 amino acids. Per germline, CDR1 ENHRY and CDR2 SYGVKD. TCRdb re-derived calls from the RT-PCR reads in MiXCR, one entry per CDR3 protein. The data hold hundreds of thousands of distinct CDR3 sequences, with 6.5% to 8% observed a single time. The chain joins TRBV10-3 to TRBJ2-3, with 9 bases matching TRBD1. This receptor was taken from a man between 50 and 75 years old who received an inactivated influenza vaccine. The sample consisted of PBMCs from blood, taken less than 30 months after vaccination. The CDR3 bases are TGTGCCAGCGGGACAGGGTCGGGAGATACGCAGTATTTT. This sequence encodes CASGTGSGDTQYF.